This TCR beta chain was documented in a study of control samples from healthy donors and cancer patients. This table comes from immunoSEQ multiplex PCR, and its TCRdb copy is limited to in-frame clones, with some not included. The profile shows about 200,000 clones, 91% of them singletons. For this clone: The sample has other DNA sequences that encode this CDR3 too.

What was sequenced was blood. This sequence originates from a man in his thirties or forties in good health.

CDR3 bases: TGTGCCAGCAGCCCGAGAGGGTTCGGCACCGGGGAGCTGTTTTTT. This translates into CASSPRGFGTGELFF. The chain is built from TRBV7-7 and TRBJ2-2; D possibly corresponds to TRBD2 (5 bases). CDR1 is SSHAT, CDR2 FNYEAQ, per germline (reference sequence). The length of the CDR3 is 15 residues. V was trimmed by 5 bases and J by 4 bases, leaving 14 bases between them.